The 5 T cell receptor beta chains presented below share a single source sample, sequenced in a study of CD8 T cells in ankylosing spondylitis. General observations from the study: Typical of ankylosing spondylitis blood, it appeared, was a TCR beta motif of fewer than 10 highly homologous variants.

TCRdb independently ran MiXCR on the 5' RACE reads; one entry per CDR3 protein. The table has 670,000 or so distinct CDR3 sequences, around 19% seen once. No antigen has been identified for these receptors. The sample was blood, either unsorted or a sorted T cell fraction (not recorded which). The receptors originated from a male donor with ankylosing spondylitis.

This clonotype occurred many times. V usage is TRBV7-2 and J usage is TRBJ2-4, with 8 bases matching TRBD2. This CDR3 spans 16 amino acids. V lost 3 bases to trimming and J lost 0 bases; unmatched junction nucleotides: 4. CDR1 and CDR2 (germline): SGHTA, FQGNSA. Here the CDR3 reads CASSFTSGLAKNIQYF. The CDR3 coding sequence is TGTGCCAGCAGCTTCACTAGCGGACTAGCCAAAAACATTCAGTACTTC.

The chain carries TRBV20-1 and TRBJ2-6; a possible D gene is TRBD2 (6 bases). CDR1 DFQATT and CDR2 SNEGSKA come from the germline V gene (reference sequence). Deletions cut 0 bases from V and 0 bases from J, with 21 bases between. CDR3 size: 20 residues. The CDR3 DNA sequence: TGCAGTGCTAGAGACCAATTCCGGGAGCGAGCACGCTCTGGGGCCAACGTCCTGACTTTC. Its translation: CSARDQFRERARSGANVLTF.

This clonotype was observed a few times. The rearrangement uses TRBV6-1 and TRBJ1-3, with D unclear. V lost 2 bases to trimming and J lost 2 bases, with 16 bases between them. The CDR3 has 17 residues. Per germline, CDR1 MNHNS and CDR2 SASEGT. CDR3 amino acids: CASSETPIDLTGNTIYF. In DNA form, the CDR3 reads TGTGCCAGCAGTGAAACCCCAATCGACTTAACTGGAAACACCATATATTTT.

This clonotype was detected a few times. The chain uses TRBV4-3 and TRBJ2-1; perhaps TRBD2 as D (6 bases). V was trimmed by 1 base and J by 8 bases, leaving 15 bases between them. CDR3 length equals 15 residues. Germline CDR1 is LGHNA and CDR2 is YSLEER. The CDR3 DNA sequence: TGCGCCAGCAGCCAAGGCGTTTCGGCGGGACATGAGCAGTTCTTC. Amino acids: CASSQGVSAGHEQFF.

The chain links TRBV7-2 to TRBJ2-3, with 10 positions matching TRBD2. V lost 2 bases, J lost 5 bases, and 16 bases stayed unmatched. CDR1 is SGHTA and CDR2 is FQGNSA in the germline V gene. The CDR3 spans 19 residues. The CDR3 DNA is TGTGCCAGCAGCTTAACGGGTCGGCCTAGCGGGAGCTCGAGAGATACGCAGTATTTT. It is translated as CASSLTGRPSGSSRDTQYF.